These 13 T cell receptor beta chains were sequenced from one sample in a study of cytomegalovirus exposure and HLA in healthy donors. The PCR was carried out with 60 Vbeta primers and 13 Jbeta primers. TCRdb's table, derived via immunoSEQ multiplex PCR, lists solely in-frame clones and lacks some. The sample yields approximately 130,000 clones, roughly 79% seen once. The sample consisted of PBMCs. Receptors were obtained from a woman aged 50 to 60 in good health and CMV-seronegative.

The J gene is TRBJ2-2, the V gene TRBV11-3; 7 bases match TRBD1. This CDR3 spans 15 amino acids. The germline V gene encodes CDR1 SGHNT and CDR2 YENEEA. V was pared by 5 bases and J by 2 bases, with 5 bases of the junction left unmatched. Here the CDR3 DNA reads TGTGCCAGCAGCCTTAGACAGGGTAACACCGGGGAGCTGTTTTTT. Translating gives CASSLRQGNTGELFF.

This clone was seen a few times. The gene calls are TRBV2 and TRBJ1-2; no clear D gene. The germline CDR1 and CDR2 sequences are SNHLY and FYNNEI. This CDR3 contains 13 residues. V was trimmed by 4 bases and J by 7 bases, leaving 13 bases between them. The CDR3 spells CASSGGERIGYTF. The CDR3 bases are TGTGCCAGCAGTGGCGGAGAACGGATTGGCTACACCTTC.

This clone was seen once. The CDR3 DNA follows: TGTGCCAGTAGTTCTAGGACAGGGTATGGCTACACCTTC. Translating gives CASSSRTGYGYTF. The V and J genes are TRBV19 and TRBJ1-2; 8 bases are shared with TRBD1. This CDR3 has 13 residues. V shed 5 bases and J 5 bases; nucleotides not matched to a gene: 4. Germline V CDR1 and CDR2: LNHDA, SQIVND (reference sequence).

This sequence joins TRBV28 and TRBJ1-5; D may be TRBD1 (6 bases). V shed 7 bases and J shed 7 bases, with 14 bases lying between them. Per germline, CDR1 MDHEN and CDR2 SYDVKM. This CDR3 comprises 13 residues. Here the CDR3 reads CASTPDSRQPQHF. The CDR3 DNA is TGTGCCAGCACCCCGGACAGTCGGCAGCCCCAGCATTTT.

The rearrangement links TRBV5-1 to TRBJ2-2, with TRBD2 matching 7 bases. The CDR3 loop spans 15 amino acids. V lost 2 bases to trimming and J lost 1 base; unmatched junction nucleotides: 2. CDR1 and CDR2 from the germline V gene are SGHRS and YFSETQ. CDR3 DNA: TGCGCCAGCAGCTTTGGGGGGGTGAACACCGGGGAGCTGTTTTTT. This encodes CASSFGGVNTGELFF.

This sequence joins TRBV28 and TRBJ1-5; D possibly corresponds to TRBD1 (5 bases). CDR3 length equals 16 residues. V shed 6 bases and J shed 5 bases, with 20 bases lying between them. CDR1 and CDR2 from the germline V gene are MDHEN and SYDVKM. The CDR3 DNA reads TGTGCCAGCAGGGATCCTCAGGGAGGAGGACATCAGCCCCAGCATTTT. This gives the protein CASRDPQGGGHQPQHF.

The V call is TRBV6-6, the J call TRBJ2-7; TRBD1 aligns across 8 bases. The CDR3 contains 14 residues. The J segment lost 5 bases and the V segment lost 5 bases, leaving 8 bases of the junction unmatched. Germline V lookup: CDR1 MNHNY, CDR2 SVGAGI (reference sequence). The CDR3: CASSPGQGRHEQYV. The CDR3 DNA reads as TGTGCCAGCAGTCCCGGACAGGGCAGGCACGAGCAGTACGTC.

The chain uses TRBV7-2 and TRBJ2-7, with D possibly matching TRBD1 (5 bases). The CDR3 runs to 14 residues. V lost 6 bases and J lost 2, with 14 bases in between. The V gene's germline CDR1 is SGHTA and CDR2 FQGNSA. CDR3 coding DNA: TGTGCCAGCAGTTTCGGACAAACGACCTACGAGCAGTACTTC. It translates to CASSFGQTTYEQYF.

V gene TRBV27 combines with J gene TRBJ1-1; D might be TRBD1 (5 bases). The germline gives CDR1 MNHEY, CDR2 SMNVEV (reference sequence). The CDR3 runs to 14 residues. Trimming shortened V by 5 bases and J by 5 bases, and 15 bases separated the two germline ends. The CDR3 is CASSHLGGKTEAFF. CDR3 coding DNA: TGTGCCAGCAGTCATCTGGGGGGAAAAACTGAAGCTTTCTTT.

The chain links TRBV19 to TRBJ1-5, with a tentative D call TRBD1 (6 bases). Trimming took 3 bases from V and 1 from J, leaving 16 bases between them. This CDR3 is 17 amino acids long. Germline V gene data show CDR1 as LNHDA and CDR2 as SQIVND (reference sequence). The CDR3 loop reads CASSIGRGFFSNQPQHF. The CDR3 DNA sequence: TGTGCCAGTAGTATTGGTAGGGGGTTCTTCAGCAATCAGCCCCAGCATTTT.

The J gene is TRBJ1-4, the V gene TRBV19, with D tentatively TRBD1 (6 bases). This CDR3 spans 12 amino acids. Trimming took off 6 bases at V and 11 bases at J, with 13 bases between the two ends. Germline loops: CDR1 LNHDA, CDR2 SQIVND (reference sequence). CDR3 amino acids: CASSADRTKLFF. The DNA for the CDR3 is TGTGCCAGTAGCGCAGACAGGACCAAACTGTTTTTT. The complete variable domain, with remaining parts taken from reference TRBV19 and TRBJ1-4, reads DGGITQSPKYLFRKEGQNVTLSCEQNLNHDAMYWYRQDPGQGLRLIYYSQIVNDFQKGDIAEGYSVSREKKESFPLTVTSAQKNPTAFYLCASSADRTKLFFGSGTQLSVL.

The CDR3 coding sequence is TGTGCCAGCAGCCATACAGTGACAGAAACAACCTCTGGAAACACCATATATTTT. Translating it yields CASSHTVTETTSGNTIYF. V gene TRBV5-6 combines with J gene TRBJ1-3; TRBD1 is a possible D gene (5 bases). The CDR3 consists of 18 residues. Trimming removed 4 bases at V and 0 bases at J, with 20 bases between. CDR1 SGHDT and CDR2 YYEEEE come from the germline V gene. Full variable domain (outside the CDR3, taken from reference TRBV5-6 and TRBJ1-3): DAGVTQSPTHLIKTRGQQVTLRCSPKSGHDTVSWYQQALGQGPQFIFQYYEEEERQRGNFPDRFSGHQFPNYSSELNVNALLLGDSALYLCASSHTVTETTSGNTIYFGEGSWLTVV.

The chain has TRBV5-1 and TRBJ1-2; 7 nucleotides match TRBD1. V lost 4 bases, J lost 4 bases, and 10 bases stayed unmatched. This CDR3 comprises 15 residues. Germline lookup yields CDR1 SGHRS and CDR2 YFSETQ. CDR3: CASSAVGQKIYGYTF. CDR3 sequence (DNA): TGCGCCAGCAGCGCAGTGGGACAGAAAATCTATGGCTACACCTTC.